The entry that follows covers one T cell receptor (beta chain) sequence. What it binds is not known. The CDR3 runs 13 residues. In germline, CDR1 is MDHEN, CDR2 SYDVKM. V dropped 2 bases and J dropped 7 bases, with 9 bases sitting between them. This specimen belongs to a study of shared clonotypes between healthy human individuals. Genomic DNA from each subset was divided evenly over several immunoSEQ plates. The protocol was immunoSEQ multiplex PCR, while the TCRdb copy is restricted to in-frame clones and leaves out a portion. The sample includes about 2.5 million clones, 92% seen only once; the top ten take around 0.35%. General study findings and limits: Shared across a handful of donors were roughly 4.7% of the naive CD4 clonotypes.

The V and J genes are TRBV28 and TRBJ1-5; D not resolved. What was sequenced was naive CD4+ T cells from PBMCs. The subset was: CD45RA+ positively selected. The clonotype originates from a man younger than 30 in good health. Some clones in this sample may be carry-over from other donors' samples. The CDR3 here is CASSLPGPQPQHF. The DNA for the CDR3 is TGTGCCAGCAGTTTACCCGGGCCGCAGCCCCAGCATTTT.